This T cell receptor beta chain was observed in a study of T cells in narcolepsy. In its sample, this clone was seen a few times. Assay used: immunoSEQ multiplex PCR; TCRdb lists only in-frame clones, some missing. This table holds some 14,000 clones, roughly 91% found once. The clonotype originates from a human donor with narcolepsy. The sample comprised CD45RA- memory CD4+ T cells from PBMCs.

In DNA form, the CDR3 reads TGTGCCAGCAGCGTAGGCGACAATCAGCCCCAGCATTTT. Translation: CASSVGDNQPQHF. This chain links TRBV9 with TRBJ1-5; D call uncertain. V was clipped by 0 bases and J by 3 bases, with 4 bases between them. Germline values: CDR1 SGDLS, CDR2 YYNGEE. The CDR3 spans 13 residues. The full variable domain, its missing parts supplied by reference TRBV9 and TRBJ1-5, is DSGVTQTPKHLITATGQRVTLRCSPRSGDLSVYWYQQSLDQGLQFLIQYYNGEERAKGNILERFSAQQFPDLHSELNLSSLELGDSALYFCASSVGDNQPQHFGDGTRLSIL.